This entry is about one TCR beta chain. Its specificity is unknown. The CDR3 consists of 14 residues. The J segment lost 12 bases and the V segment lost 2 bases, leaving 8 bases of the junction unmatched. Germline CDR1 KGHSH, CDR2 LQKENI. These data come from a study of Ad26.COV2.S vaccination and SARS-CoV-2 variants. The wider study: The donor was enrolled in the Ad26.COV2.S arm of the COV1001 trial. Into the muscle, Ad26.COV2.S was dosed once or twice, 56 days apart. Findings of the study overall: The breadth of spike-specific CD8+ and CD4+ T cell responses after vaccination was reportedly substantial. Researchers cautioned that TCR breadth and depth analyses may have underestimated total T cell responses.

Profiled with immunoSEQ multiplex PCR; TCRdb holds only in-frame clones, not every one. Here the sample spans about 480,000 clones, around 90% being singletons. Treatment defined: 15 to 20 received Ad26.COV2.S at low or high dose, single or two shots; a few received placebo; per-sample allocation not given. Collection of samples fell on day 63 after the first vaccine or placebo injection. The starting material was peripheral blood, obtained in a trial of Ad26.COV2.S vaccine versus placebo. The receptor was derived from a person aged 18 to 59 who received the Ad26.COV2.S COVID-19 vaccine or a placebo. The rearrangement links TRBV18 to TRBJ2-1; 9 nucleotides match TRBD2. The chain's CDR3 is CASSPELAGKGQFF. The CDR3 DNA reads TGTGCCAGCTCACCAGAACTAGCGGGTAAGGGGCAGTTCTTC.